The 5 T cell receptor beta chains below all came from one sample that was sequenced in a study of regulatory T cells in long-lasting Graves disease. iRepertoire HTBI primers and Arm-PCR of CDR3 regions built TCR beta libraries. One entry per CDR3 protein results from TCRdb running MiXCR on the multiplex PCR reads. Among about 460,000 distinct CDR3 sequences listed, less than 25% were seen once. Regarding time point: persistent/refractory GD, antithyroid drugs over 5 years with positive TRAb. Making the TCR library involved RNA that had been extracted from PBMCs. The sequencing here drew on peripheral blood mononuclear cells (PBMCs), taken when the disease was refractory, from a patient treated with antithyroid drugs. These TCRs come from a female donor with Graves disease.

This clonotype was seen more than once but under ten times. The chain carries TRBV9 and TRBJ2-5, with D possibly called TRBD1 or TRBD2 (5 bases each). The germline V and J ends were trimmed by 2 bases and 4 bases, with 15 bases remaining between them. The CDR3 runs 15 residues. Germline values: CDR1 SGDLS, CDR2 YYNGEE. CDR3 DNA sequence: TGTGCCAGCAGCGTCCGGGACGGCTTAGGAGAGACCCAGTACTTC. Translation gives CASSVRDGLGETQYF. The full variable domain, rest sourced from reference TRBV9 and TRBJ2-5, is DSGVTQTPKHLITATGQRVTLRCSPRSGDLSVYWYQQSLDQGLQFLIQYYNGEERAKGNILERFSAQQFPDLHSELNLSSLELGDSALYFCASSVRDGLGETQYFGPGTRLLVL.

This clonotype was recorded a few times. V is TRBV12-3 or TRBV12-4 and J is TRBJ2-5; 11 bases are shared with TRBD2. J gave up 4 bases and V 2 bases, and 3 bases lay outside the gene matches. This CDR3 has 15 amino acids. CDR3 protein: CASSLLAGGGETQYF. The CDR3 DNA follows: TGTGCCAGCAGTTTATTAGCGGGGGGGGGAGAGACCCAGTACTTC.

Concerning this clonotype itself: A much larger clone differs by one base, so this may be a read error. The chain combines TRBV6-1 with TRBJ1-2; TRBD1 matches at 8 bases. The junction had 9 bases not matched to a gene; V was cut back by 6 bases and J by 9 bases. Germline loops: CDR1 MNHNS, CDR2 SASEGT. CDR3 size: 13 residues. CDR3 loop: CASRETRQGSYTF. The CDR3 bases are TGTGCCAGCAGGGAGACACGACAGGGGAGCTACACCTTC.

This clonotype was seen many times. The chain uses TRBV2 and TRBJ1-6; D perhaps matches TRBD1 (6 bases). Germline CDR1 reads SNHLY; CDR2 reads FYNNEI. The CDR3 has 15 residues. V lost 4 bases to trimming and J lost 5 bases, with 12 bases between them. The CDR3 protein is CASSVQGINNSPLHF. In DNA form, the CDR3 reads TGTGCCAGCAGTGTACAGGGAATTAATAATTCACCCCTCCACTTT.

This clonotype was detected many times. CDR3 in DNA: TGTGCCAGCAGTTTCAGGGGGCTGGAGGGCTACACCTTC. Its protein product is CASSFRGLEGYTF. The chain carries TRBV28 and TRBJ1-2, with 8 positions matching TRBD1. This CDR3 comprises 13 residues. CDR1 is MDHEN, CDR2 SYDVKM, per germline. V dropped 3 bases and J dropped 8; count of bases not matched to a gene: 5.